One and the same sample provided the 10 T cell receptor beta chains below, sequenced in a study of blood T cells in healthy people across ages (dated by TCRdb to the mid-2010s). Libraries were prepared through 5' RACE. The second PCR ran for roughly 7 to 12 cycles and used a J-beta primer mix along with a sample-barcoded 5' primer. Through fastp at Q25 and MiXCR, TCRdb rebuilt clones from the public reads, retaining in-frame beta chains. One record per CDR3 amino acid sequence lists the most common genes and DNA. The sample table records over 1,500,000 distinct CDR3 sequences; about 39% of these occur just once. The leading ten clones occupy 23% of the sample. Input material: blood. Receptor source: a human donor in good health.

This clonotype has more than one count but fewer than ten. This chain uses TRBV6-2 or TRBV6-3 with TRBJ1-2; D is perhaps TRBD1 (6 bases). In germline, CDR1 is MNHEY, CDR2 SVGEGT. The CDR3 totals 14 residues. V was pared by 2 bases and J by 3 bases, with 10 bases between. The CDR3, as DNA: TGTGCCAGCAGTTACGTCAGGGGCTACTATGGCTACACCTTC. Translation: CASSYVRGYYGYTF.

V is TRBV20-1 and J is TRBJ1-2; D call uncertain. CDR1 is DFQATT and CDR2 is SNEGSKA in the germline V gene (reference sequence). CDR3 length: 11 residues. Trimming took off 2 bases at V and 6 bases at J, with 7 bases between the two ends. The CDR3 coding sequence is TGCAGTGCTAGACGTCCAGATGGCTACACCTTC. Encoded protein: CSARRPDGYTF.

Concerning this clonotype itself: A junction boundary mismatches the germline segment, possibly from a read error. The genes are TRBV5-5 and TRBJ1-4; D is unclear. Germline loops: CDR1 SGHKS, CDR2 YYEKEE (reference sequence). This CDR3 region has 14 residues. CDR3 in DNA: TGTGCCAACAGCCGTATATACGGCGATGAAAAACTGTTTTTT. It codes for CANSRIYGDEKLFF.

The CDR3 DNA is TGCAGTGCTAGAGCGCTCGGGGATGGCACAGATACGCAGTATTTT. It yields the protein CSARALGDGTDTQYF. The chain carries TRBV20-1 and TRBJ2-3; TRBD2 is a possible D gene (5 bases). Germline V gene lookup returns CDR1 DFQATT and CDR2 SNEGSKA (reference sequence). The ends were cut back, 1 base at V and 1 base at J, with 12 bases in the middle. This CDR3 contains 15 residues.

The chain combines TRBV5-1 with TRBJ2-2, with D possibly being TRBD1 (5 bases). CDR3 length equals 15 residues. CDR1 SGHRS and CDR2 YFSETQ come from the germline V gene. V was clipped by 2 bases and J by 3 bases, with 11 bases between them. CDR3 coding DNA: TGCGCCAGCAGCTTAAGCAGGGCGGACACCGGGGAGCTGTTTTTT. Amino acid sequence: CASSLSRADTGELFF.

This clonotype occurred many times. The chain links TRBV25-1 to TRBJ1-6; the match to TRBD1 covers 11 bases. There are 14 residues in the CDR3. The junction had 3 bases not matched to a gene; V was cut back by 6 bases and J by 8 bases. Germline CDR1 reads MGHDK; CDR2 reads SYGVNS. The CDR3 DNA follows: TGTGCCAGCAGCCCGGGACAGGGGGATTCACCCCTCCACTTT. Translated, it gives CASSPGQGDSPLHF.

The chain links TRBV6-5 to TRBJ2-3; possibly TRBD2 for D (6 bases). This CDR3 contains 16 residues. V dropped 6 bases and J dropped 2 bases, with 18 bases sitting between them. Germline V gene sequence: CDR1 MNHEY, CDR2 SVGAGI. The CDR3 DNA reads TGTGCCAGCAGGACCCGGGAGAGGAAACTCACAGATACGCAGTATTTT. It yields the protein CASRTRERKLTDTQYF.

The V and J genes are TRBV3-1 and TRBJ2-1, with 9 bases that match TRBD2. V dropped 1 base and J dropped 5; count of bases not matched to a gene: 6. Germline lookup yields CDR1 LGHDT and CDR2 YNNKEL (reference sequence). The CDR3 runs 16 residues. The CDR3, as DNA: TGTGCCAGCAGCCAAGGACTAGCGGAAAACCACAATGAGCAGTTCTTC. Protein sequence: CASSQGLAENHNEQFF.

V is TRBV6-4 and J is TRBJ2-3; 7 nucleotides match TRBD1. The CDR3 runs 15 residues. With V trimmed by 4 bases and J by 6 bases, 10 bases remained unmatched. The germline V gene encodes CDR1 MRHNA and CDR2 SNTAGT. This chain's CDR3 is CASSAGYRGADTQYF. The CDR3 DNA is TGTGCCAGCAGTGCCGGCTACAGGGGAGCGGATACGCAGTATTTT.

The CDR3 DNA follows: TGTGCCAGCAGTGACTCAATACTTGACACAGATGGCTACACCTTC. It codes for CASSDSILDTDGYTF. This chain joins TRBV6-4 and TRBJ1-2; D unresolved. CDR1 and CDR2 (germline): MRHNA, SNTAGT. V was trimmed by 0 bases and J by 6 bases, leaving 14 bases between them. This CDR3 has 15 residues.